This TCR beta chain came from a study of T cells expressing NK-cell markers. General study results and limits: In a handful of donors, dominant CD3+CD56+NKG2C+ clonotypes ranked among the top 10 CD8+ clonotypes.

Concerning this clonotype itself: Its specificity is not known.

The CDR3 is 16 residues long. After re-calling the 5' RACE reads, TCRdb lists one entry per CDR3 protein, DNA absent. Its table records some 450,000 distinct CDR3 sequences. This sequence joins TRBV23-1 and TRBJ2-2; the D call from TCRdb, TRBD1, cannot be confirmed without DNA. TRBV23-1 belongs to the ORF category, with a function that is uncertain. The sample consisted of blood T cells: a sorted CD56 or NKG2C T cell subset, CD4+ or CD8+ T cells, or bulk PBMC T cells (not recorded which). The origin of this receptor is a woman between 18 and 69 years old in good health. The chain's CDR3 is CASSNILRDPVSELFF.